This T cell receptor (beta chain) was sequenced for a study of response to subunit inactivated influenza vaccine. Whole-study results and caveats: The authors offered the suggestion that each seasonal influenza vaccination recruits few new T cells.

CDR3 length: 13 residues. V lost 3 bases and J lost 5, with 10 bases in between. The germline V gene encodes CDR1 SGHAT and CDR2 FQNNGV. This clonotype came up many times. What it binds is unknown. In TCRdb, the RT-PCR reads were re-called with MiXCR into one record per CDR3 protein. The table has about 520,000 distinct CDR3 sequences, approximately 7.7% seen once. The rearrangement links TRBV11-2 to TRBJ1-1; D gene uncertain. The receptor comes from a man aged 45 to 75 who received an inactivated influenza vaccine. The source material was PBMCs from blood, sampled roughly 24 months after vaccination. DNA of the CDR3: TGTGCCAGCAGCTTTTCCACGGAAACTGAAGCTTTCTTT. Protein product: CASSFSTETEAFF. Variable domain in full (rest from reference TRBV11-2 and TRBJ1-1): EAGVAQSPRYKIIEKRQSVAFWCNPISGHATLYWYQQILGQGPKLLIQFQNNGVVDDSQLPKDRFSAERLKGVDSTLKIQPAKLEDSAVYLCASSFSTETEAFFGQGTRLTVV.